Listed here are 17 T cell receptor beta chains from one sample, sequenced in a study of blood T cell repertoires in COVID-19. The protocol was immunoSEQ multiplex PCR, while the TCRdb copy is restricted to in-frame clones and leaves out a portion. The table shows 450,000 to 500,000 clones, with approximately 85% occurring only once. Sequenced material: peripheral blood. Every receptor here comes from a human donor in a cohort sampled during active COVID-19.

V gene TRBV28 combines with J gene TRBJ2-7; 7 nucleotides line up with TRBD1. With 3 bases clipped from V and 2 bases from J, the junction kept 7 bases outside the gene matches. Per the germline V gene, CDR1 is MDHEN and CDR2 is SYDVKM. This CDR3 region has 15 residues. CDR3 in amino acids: CASSLETGIAYEQYF. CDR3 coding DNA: TGTGCCAGCAGTTTGGAGACAGGGATTGCCTACGAGCAGTACTTC.

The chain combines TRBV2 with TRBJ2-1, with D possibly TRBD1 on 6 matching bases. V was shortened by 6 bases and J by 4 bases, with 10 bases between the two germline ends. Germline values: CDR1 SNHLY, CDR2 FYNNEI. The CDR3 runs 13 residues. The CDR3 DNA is TGTGCCAGCAGAGACACAGGGTACAATGAGCAGTTCTTC. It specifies CASRDTGYNEQFF. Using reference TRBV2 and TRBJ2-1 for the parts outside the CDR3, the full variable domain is EPEVTQTPSHQVTQMGQEVILRCVPISNHLYFYWYRQILGQKVEFLVSFYNNEISEKSEIFDDQFSVERPDGSNFTLKIRSTKLEDSAMYFCASRDTGYNEQFFGPGTRLTVL.

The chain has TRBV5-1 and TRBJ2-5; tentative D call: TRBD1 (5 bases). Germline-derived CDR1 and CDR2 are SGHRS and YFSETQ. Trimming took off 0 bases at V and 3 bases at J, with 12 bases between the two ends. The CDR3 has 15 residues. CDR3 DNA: TGCGCCAGCAGCTTGGTATTGCAGGGTAAAGAGACCCAGTACTTC. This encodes CASSLVLQGKETQYF.

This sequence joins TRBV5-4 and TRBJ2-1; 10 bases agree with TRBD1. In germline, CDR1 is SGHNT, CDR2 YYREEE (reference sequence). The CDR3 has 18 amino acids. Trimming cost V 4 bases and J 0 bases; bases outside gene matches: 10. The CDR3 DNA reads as TGTGCCAGCAGCCCGGGTCCCGGGACAGGGGACTCCTACAATGAGCAGTTCTTC. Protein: CASSPGPGTGDSYNEQFF.

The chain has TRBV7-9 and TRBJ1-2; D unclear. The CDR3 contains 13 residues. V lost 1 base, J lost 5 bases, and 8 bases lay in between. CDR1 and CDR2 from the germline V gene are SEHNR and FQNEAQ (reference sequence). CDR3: CASSLGALYGYTF. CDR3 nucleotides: TGTGCCAGCAGCTTAGGCGCGCTATATGGCTACACCTTC. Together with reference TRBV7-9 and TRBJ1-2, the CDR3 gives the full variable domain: DTGVSQNPRHKITKRGQNVTFRCDPISEHNRLYWYRQTLGQGPEFLTYFQNEAQLEKSRLLSDRFSAERPKGSFSTLEIQRTEQGDSAMYLCASSLGALYGYTFGSGTRLTVV.

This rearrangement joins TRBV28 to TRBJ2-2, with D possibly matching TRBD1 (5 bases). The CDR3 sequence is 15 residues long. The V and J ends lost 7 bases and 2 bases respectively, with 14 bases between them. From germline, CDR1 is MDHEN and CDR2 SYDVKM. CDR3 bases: TGTGCCAGCACCCCGCCCCAGGGCAACACCGGGGAGCTGTTTTTT. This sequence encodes CASTPPQGNTGELFF.

In DNA form, the CDR3 reads TGCGCCAGCAGCCAAGACCTAGCGGATTCCTACGAGCAGTACTTC. Its protein product is CASSQDLADSYEQYF. The chain has TRBV4-1 and TRBJ2-7; 7 bases map to TRBD2. After removal of 0 bases from V and 1 base from J, the junction contained 3 bases not matched to a gene. The germline V gene encodes CDR1 MGHRA and CDR2 YSYEKL. This CDR3 has 15 residues.

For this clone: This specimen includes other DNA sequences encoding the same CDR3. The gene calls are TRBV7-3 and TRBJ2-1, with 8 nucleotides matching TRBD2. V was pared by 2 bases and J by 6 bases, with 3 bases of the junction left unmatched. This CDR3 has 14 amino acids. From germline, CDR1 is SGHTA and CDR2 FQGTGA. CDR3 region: CASSLAGTSNEQFF. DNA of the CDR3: TGTGCCAGCAGCTTAGCAGGGACTAGCAATGAGCAGTTCTTC.

Written as DNA, the CDR3 is TGTGCCAGTAATAGACAGATTAATAACTATGGCTACACCTTC. Amino acid sequence: CASNRQINNYGYTF. The chain recombines TRBV19 with TRBJ1-2; D possibly corresponds to TRBD1 (5 bases). Germline CDR1 reads LNHDA; CDR2 reads SQIVND (reference sequence). The CDR3 extends over 14 amino acids. The V end was cut by 7 bases, the J end by 1 base, with 13 bases between.

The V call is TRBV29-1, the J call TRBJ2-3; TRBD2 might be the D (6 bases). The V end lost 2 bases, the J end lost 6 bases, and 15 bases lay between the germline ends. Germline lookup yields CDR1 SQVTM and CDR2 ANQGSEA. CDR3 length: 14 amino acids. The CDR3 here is CSVEIRSGGDTQYF. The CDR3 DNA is TGCAGCGTTGAAATCAGGTCTGGGGGGGATACGCAGTATTTT.

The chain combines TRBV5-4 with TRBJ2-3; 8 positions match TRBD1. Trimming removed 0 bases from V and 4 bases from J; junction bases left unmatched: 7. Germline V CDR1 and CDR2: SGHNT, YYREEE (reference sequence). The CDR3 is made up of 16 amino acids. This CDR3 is CASSLESGGRPDTQYF. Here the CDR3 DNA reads TGTGCCAGCAGCTTGGAATCAGGGGGCCGGCCAGATACGCAGTATTTT.

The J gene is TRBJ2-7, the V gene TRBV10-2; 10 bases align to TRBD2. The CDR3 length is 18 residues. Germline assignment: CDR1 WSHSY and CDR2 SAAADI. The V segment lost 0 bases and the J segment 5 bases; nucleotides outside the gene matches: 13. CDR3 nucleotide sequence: TGCGCCAGCAGTGAGTCGAGTCCTAGCGGGAGTTCTTCCCACGAGCAGTACTTC. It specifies CASSESSPSGSSSHEQYF.

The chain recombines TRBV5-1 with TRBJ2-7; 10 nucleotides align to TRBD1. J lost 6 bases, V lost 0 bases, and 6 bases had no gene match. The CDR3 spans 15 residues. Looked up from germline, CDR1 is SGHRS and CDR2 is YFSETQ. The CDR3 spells CASSLGGTGEIEQYF. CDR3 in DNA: TGCGCCAGCAGCTTGGGAGGGACAGGGGAAATCGAGCAGTACTTC.

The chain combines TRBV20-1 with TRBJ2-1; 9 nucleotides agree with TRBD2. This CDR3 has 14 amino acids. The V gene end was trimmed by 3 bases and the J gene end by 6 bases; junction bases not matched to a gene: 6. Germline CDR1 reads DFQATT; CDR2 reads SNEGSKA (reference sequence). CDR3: CSASKTSGLNEQFF. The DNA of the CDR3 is TGCAGTGCTAGTAAGACTAGCGGACTCAATGAGCAGTTCTTC.

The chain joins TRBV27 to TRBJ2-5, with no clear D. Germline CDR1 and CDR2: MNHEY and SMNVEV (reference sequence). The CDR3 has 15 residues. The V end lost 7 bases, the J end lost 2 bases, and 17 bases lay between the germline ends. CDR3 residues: CASKENTEYQETQYF. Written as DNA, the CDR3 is TGTGCCAGCAAGGAGAACACCGAATATCAAGAGACCCAGTACTTC.

CDR3 coding DNA: TGTGCCAGCAGTGGACGGGAGGGCAGCAGCACAGATACGCAGTATTTT. Amino acid sequence: CASSGREGSSTDTQYF. The rearrangement uses TRBV2 and TRBJ2-3, with 8 bases fitting TRBD2. The V segment lost 4 bases and the J segment 0 bases; nucleotides outside the gene matches: 6. Per germline, CDR1 SNHLY and CDR2 FYNNEI. The CDR3 consists of 16 residues.

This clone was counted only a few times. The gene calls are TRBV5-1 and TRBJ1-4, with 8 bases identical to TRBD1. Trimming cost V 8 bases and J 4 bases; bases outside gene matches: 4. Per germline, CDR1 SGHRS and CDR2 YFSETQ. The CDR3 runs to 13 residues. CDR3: CASRTGSNEKLFF. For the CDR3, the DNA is TGCGCCAGTCGGACAGGGAGTAATGAAAAACTGTTTTTT.